One T cell receptor beta chain is described in this entry. Its antigen is unknown. Germline assignment: CDR1 SGHNT and CDR2 YYREEE (reference sequence). The CDR3 runs 13 residues. V was trimmed by 10 bases and J by 6 bases, leaving 17 bases between them. The data stem from a study of cytotoxic CD8 clonotypes in ibrutinib-treated CLL. The study, taken as a whole, reports: Baseline clonality, higher than in age-matched healthy donors, tracked circulating CD8+ T-cell counts. Under therapy, public clonotypes either contracted or stayed stable, and they were uncommon.

Data came from immunoSEQ multiplex PCR; TCRdb stores just in-frame clones and leaves some out. The table has more than 200,000 clones, 70% seen once. Extraction of roughly 1.8 micrograms of genomic DNA from cryopreserved PBMCs supplied material for TCR beta libraries. The sequences come from PBMCs, collected after 12 months of ibrutinib treatment. The J gene is TRBJ1-5, the V gene TRBV5-4; TRBD1 might be the D (6 bases). This sequence originates from a human donor with chronic lymphocytic leukemia. The DNA for the CDR3 is TGTGCCTACAGACAGGATTGGATTCAGCCCCAGCATTTT. Its protein product is CAYRQDWIQPQHF.